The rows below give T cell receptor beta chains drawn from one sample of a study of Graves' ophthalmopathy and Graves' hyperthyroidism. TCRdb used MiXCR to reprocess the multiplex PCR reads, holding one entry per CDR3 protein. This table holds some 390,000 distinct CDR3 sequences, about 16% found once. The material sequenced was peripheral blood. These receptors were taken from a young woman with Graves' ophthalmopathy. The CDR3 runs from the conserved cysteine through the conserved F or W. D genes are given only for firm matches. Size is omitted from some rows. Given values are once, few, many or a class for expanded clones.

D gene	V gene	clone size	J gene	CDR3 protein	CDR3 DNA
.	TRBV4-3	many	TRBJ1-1	CASSGGAGTEAFF	TGCGCCAGTTCTGGGGGGGCAGGCACTGAAGCTTTCTTT
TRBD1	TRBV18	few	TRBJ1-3	CASSTQGASGNTIYF	TGTGCCAGCTCAACGCAGGGGGCGTCTGGAAACACCATATATTTT
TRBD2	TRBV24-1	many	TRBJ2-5	CATSDASGRTRETQYF	TGTGCCACCAGTGATGCTAGCGGGAGGACCCGGGAGACCCAGTACTTC
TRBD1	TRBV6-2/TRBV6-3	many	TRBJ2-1	CASSYRQGTYNEQFF	TGTGCCAGCAGTTACCGACAGGGAACCTACAATGAGCAGTTCTTC
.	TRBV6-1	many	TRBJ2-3	CASSRRGDTQYF	TGTGCCAGCAGTCGACGTGGCGATACGCAGTATTTT
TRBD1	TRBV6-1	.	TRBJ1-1	CASRHTGGLGTDAFF	TGTGCCAGCAGGCATACAGGGGGCTTAGGGACTGATGCTTTCTTT
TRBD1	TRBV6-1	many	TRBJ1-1	CASIQAGGARGEAFF	TGTGCCAGCATTCAAGCAGGGGGCGCGCGGGGTGAAGCTTTCTTT
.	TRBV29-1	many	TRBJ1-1	CSVDNGGREAFF	TGCAGCGTTGACAACGGAGGGAGGGAAGCTTTCTTT
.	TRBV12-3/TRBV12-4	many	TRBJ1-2	CASSLDRYYGYTF	TGTGCCAGCAGTTTAGACAGATACTATGGCTACACCTTC
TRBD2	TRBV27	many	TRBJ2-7	CASSSRDSAGPYEQYF	TGTGCCAGCAGTTCCCGAGACTCAGCGGGACCCTACGAGCAGTACTTC
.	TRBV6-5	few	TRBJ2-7	CASSYSTGTNYEQYF	TGTGCCAGCAGTTACTCGACAGGGACTAATTACGAGCAGTACTTC
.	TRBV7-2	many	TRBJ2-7	CASSLSLNEQYF	TGTGCCAGCAGCTTGAGTTTGAACGAGCAGTACTTC
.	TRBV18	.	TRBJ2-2	CASSQKPRTGELFF	TGTGCCAGCTCACAAAAGCCCAGGACCGGGGAGCTGTTTTTT
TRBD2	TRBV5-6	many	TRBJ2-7	CASSFLVEREVPSYEQYF	TGTGCCAGCAGCTTTTTAGTGGAGCGGGAGGTTCCCTCCTACGAGCAGTACTTC
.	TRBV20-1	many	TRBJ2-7	CSARGDTPYEQYF	TGCAGTGCTAGAGGGGACACCCCCTACGAGCAGTACTTC
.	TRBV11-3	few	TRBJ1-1	CASSPLGPGITEAFF	TGTGCCAGCAGCCCCCTGGGCCCAGGGATCACTGAAGCTTTCTTT
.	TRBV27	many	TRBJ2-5	CASIRKPGQGTQYF	TGTGCCAGCATAAGAAAACCGGGACAAGGGACCCAGTACTTC
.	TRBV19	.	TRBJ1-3	CASSPGRISGNTIYF	TGTGCCAGTAGCCCCGGACGGATCTCTGGAAACACCATATATTTT
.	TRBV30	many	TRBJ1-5	CAWAPDVLGNQPQHF	TGTGCCTGGGCTCCGGATGTTTTGGGCAATCAGCCCCAGCATTTT
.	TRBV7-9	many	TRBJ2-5	CASSLGGIAGETQYF	TGTGCCAGCAGCTTAGGAGGAATTGCGGGAGAGACCCAGTACTTC
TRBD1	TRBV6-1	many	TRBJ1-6	CASSETGGSPLHF	TGTGCCAGCAGTGAGACAGGGGGCTCACCCCTCCACTTT
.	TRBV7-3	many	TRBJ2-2	CASSSTRTGELFF	TGTGCCAGCAGTTCGACACGCACCGGGGAGCTGTTTTTT
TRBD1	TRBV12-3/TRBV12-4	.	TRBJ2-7	CASSLGAGQGTDEQYF	TGTGCCAGCAGTTTGGGGGCGGGACAGGGTACCGACGAGCAGTACTTC
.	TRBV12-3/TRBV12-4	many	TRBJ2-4	CASSFRGAKNIQYF	TGTGCCAGCAGTTTTAGGGGGGCCAAAAACATTCAGTACTTC
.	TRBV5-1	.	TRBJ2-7	CASNLEAGASYEQYF	TGCGCCAGCAACTTGGAGGCAGGCGCGTCCTACGAGCAGTACTTC
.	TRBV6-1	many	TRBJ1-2	CASWNPGEDGYTF	TGTGCCAGTTGGAACCCAGGGGAGGATGGCTACACCTTC
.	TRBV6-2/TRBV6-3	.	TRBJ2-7	CASSSPNPPDKRLHEQYF	TGTGCCAGCAGTTCCCCAAATCCTCCGGACAAAAGGCTCCACGAGCAGTACTTC
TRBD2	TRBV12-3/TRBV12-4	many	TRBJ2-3	CASSLAGGSTDTQYF	TGTGCCAGCAGCCTAGCGGGAGGGAGCACAGATACGCAGTATTTT
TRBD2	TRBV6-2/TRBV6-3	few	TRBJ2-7	CASKEYSGISEQYF	TGTGCCAGCAAAGAGTACAGCGGGATCAGCGAGCAGTACTTC
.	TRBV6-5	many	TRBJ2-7	CASSYSRLALEQYF	TGTGCCAGCAGTTACTCGAGGCTTGCACTCGAGCAGTACTTC
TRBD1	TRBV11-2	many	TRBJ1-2	CASSHPTGPDYGYTF	TGTGCCAGCAGCCATCCGACAGGGCCGGACTATGGCTACACCTTC
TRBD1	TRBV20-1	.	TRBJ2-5	CSAFGTGPAQTQYF	TGCAGTGCCTTCGGGACAGGGCCCGCCCAGACCCAGTACTTC
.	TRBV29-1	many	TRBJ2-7	CSVRDRKGSYEQYF	TGCAGCGTCCGAGACAGGAAGGGCTCCTACGAGCAGTACTTC
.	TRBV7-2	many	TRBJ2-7	CASSLVGNAHEQYF	TGTGCCAGCAGCTTGGTGGGAAACGCCCACGAGCAGTACTTC
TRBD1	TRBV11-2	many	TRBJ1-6	CASSLDRGLNSPLHF	TGTGCCAGCAGCCTCGACAGGGGGCTAAATTCACCCCTCCACTTT
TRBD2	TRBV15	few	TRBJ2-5	CATSRIAGETQYF	TGTGCCACCAGCAGAATAGCGGGGGAGACCCAGTACTTC
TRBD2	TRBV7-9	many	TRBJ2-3	CASSSWTSVITQYF	TGTGCCAGCAGCAGTTGGACTAGCGTCATTACGCAGTATTTT
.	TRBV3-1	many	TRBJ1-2	CASSQGYGYTF	TGTGCCAGCAGCCAGGGCTATGGCTACACCTTC
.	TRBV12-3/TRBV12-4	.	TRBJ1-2	CASSLGFQLGMGYTF	TGTGCCAGCAGTTTGGGTTTTCAGCTCGGAATGGGCTACACCTTC
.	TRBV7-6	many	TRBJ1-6	CASSLAGTYSPLHF	TGTGCCAGCAGCTTGGCAGGGACCTATTCACCCCTCCACTTT
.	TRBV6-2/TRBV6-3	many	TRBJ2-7	CASMIFGGEGQYF	TGTGCCAGCATGATCTTCGGGGGCGAGGGGCAGTACTTC
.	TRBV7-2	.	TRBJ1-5	CASSLFNNQPQHF	TGTGCCAGCAGCTTATTTAATAATCAGCCCCAGCATTTT
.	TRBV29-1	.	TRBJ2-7	CSVRTGGYEQYF	TGCAGCGTGAGGACGGGCGGCTACGAGCAGTACTTC
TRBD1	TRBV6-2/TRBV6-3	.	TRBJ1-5	CASSSPGGRGTGNNQPQHF	TGTGCCAGCAGTTCTCCAGGTGGCAGGGGGACAGGGAACAATCAGCCCCAGCATTTT
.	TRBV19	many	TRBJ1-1	CASSMATEAFF	TGTGCCAGTAGTATGGCCACTGAAGCTTTCTTT